This T cell receptor (beta chain) was observed in a study of control samples from healthy donors and cancer patients. Profiling relied on immunoSEQ multiplex PCR, and the TCRdb table lists in-frame clones only, not all of them. In the table there are about 120,000 clones, about nine tenths of which are singletons. Germline loops: CDR1 SNHLY, CDR2 FYNNEI. The CDR3 runs to 14 residues. With V trimmed by 5 bases and J by 10 bases, 8 bases remained unmatched. Sequencing used blood. The receptor was derived from a man aged 40-49 years in good health. This rearrangement joins TRBV2 to TRBJ1-4; 9 nucleotides agree with TRBD1. Here the CDR3 reads CASSYRDRVGKLFF. The CDR3 coding sequence is TGTGCCAGCAGTTACCGGGACAGGGTCGGAAAACTGTTTTTT.